This T cell receptor beta chain is from a study of blood T cell repertoires in COVID-19. The authors' processing: For nucleated cells, counts were estimated from reference gene primer amplification. Clones were sequenced by immunoSEQ multiplex PCR, and TCRdb holds only the in-frame ones, with some missing. The V and J calls and the clone size are those of that table, but D and trimming were determined from the DNA. Among 150,000 to 200,000 clones listed, roughly 70% were seen once. This clone was detected only a few times. V lost 3 bases to trimming and J lost 3 bases; unmatched junction nucleotides: 10. Looked up from germline, CDR1 is SGHDT and CDR2 is YYEEEE. The CDR3 extends over 17 amino acids.

Sequencing was done on a sample of peripheral blood. This clonotype was sampled from a woman of 80 years or more with acute or convalescent COVID-19. The genes are TRBV5-6 and TRBJ2-1, with 9 positions matching TRBD2. The CDR3 is CASSSYLAGNFYNEQFF. The CDR3 DNA sequence: TGTGCCAGCAGCTCGTACCTAGCGGGAAACTTCTACAATGAGCAGTTCTTC. The full variable domain, rest sourced from reference TRBV5-6 and TRBJ2-1, is DAGVTQSPTHLIKTRGQQVTLRCSPKSGHDTVSWYQQALGQGPQFIFQYYEEEERQRGNFPDRFSGHQFPNYSSELNVNALLLGDSALYLCASSSYLAGNFYNEQFFGPGTRLTVL.